This is a list of T cell receptor beta chains from one sample in a study of shared clonotypes between healthy human individuals. The table came from immunoSEQ multiplex PCR; TCRdb's copy has only in-frame clones and leaves some out. The table has approximately 2.5 million clones, around nine tenths seen once. The sample was naive CD4+ T cells sorted from blood. The receptors were sampled from a man in his late teens or twenties in good health. Both conserved end residues are part of each CDR3. A D gene is named only where the DNA matches it firmly. The listing skips clone size in some rows; elsewhere it reads once, few, many or a size class.

d_call clone_size j_call v_call cdr3_aa cdr3_nt
- - TRBJ1-2 TRBV2 CASSQGVGNYGYTF TGTGCCAGCAGTCAGGGTGTGGGTAACTATGGCTACACCTTC
TRBD1 - TRBJ2-7 TRBV30 CAWRKQGAYEQYF TGTGCCTGGAGGAAACAGGGGGCCTACGAGCAGTACTTC
TRBD2 - TRBJ2-2 TRBV6-1 CASSDWGRAATGELFF TGTGCCAGCAGTGATTGGGGGAGGGCCGCCACCGGGGAGCTGTTTTTT
TRBD1 few TRBJ2-1 TRBV6-1 CASSWTGLSYNEQFF TGTGCCAGCAGCTGGACAGGGTTGTCCTACAATGAGCAGTTCTTC
TRBD1 few TRBJ1-2 TRBV4-2 CASSQPGQGSYGYTF TGTGCCAGCAGTCAACCGGGACAGGGAAGCTATGGCTACACCTTC
TRBD2 - TRBJ2-5 TRBV7-9 CASSKLREGHETQYF TGTGCCAGCAGCAAACTGCGGGAGGGCCATGAGACCCAGTACTTC
- - TRBJ2-1 TRBV7-2 CASSLASGPSYNEQFF TGTGCCAGCAGCTTAGCCTCCGGGCCTTCCTACAATGAGCAGTTCTTC
- - TRBJ1-1 TRBV27 CASSLNRYTEAFF TGTGCCAGCAGTTTAAACAGGTACACTGAAGCTTTCTTT
- - TRBJ2-7 TRBV5-1 CASSLAGHYEQYF TGCGCCAGCAGCTTGGCCGGCCACTACGAGCAGTACTTC
- - TRBJ2-3 TRBV5-1 CASSLDRVGVNTQYF TGCGCCAGCAGCTTGGACAGGGTTGGTGTAAATACGCAGTATTTT
- - TRBJ2-7 TRBV7-9 CASSSWRGSSYEQYF TGTGCCAGCAGTTCTTGGAGGGGGTCCTCCTACGAGCAGTACTTC
TRBD1 once TRBJ1-5 TRBV27 CASSLGRGQDQPQHF TGTGCCAGCAGTTTGGGCAGGGGGCAGGATCAGCCCCAGCATTTT
- - TRBJ2-7 TRBV7-3 CASSPPVDRRYEQYF TGTGCCAGCAGCCCTCCGGTTGACAGGAGATACGAGCAGTACTTC
TRBD2 once TRBJ2-1 TRBV4-1 CASSQGWTSGNNEQFF TGCGCCAGCAGCCAAGGGTGGACTAGCGGAAACAATGAGCAGTTCTTC
- - TRBJ2-3 TRBV2 CASSGVTSTDTQYF TGTGCCAGCAGTGGGGTTACTAGCACAGATACGCAGTATTTT
- - TRBJ2-7 TRBV7-2 CASSLRGEAADWRF TGTGCCAGCAGCTTAAGGGGAGAGGCGGCGGACTGGCGCTTC
- - TRBJ2-5 TRBV9 CASSVQSSETQYF TGTGCCAGCAGCGTTCAATCGAGTGAGACCCAGTACTTC
- - TRBJ2-7 TRBV5-4 CASSPIGGETEQYF TGTGCCAGCAGCCCTATAGGGGGGGAGACCGAGCAGTACTTC
- - TRBJ1-1 TRBV5-1 CASTLSQSNTEAFF TGCGCCAGCACCCTCAGCCAATCGAACACTGAAGCTTTCTTT
- - TRBJ2-3 TRBV20-1 CSAQLENTQYF TGCAGTGCGCAACTGGAAAATACGCAGTATTTT
- - TRBJ2-4 TRBV6-5 CASSRGQSVKNIQYF TGTGCCAGCAGCCGTGGACAGTCCGTCAAAAACATTCAGTACTTC
- - TRBJ2-7 TRBV30 CAWTRVDEQYF TGTGCCTGGACCAGGGTGGACGAGCAGTACTTC
- - TRBJ2-2 TRBV27 CASGGSRTGELFF TGTGCCAGCGGAGGTTCGAGAACCGGGGAGCTGTTTTTT
- - TRBJ2-7 TRBV30 CAWSLQTYEQCF TGTGCCTGGAGTCTACAGACCTACGAGCAGTGCTTC
TRBD2 - TRBJ2-5 TRBV7-2 CASSLEGGLAGGQETQYF TGTGCCAGCAGCTTAGAGGGGGGACTAGCGGGAGGTCAGGAGACCCAGTACTTC
- - TRBJ1-4 TRBV5-6 CASSLVQLNEKLFF TGTGCCAGCAGCTTGGTGCAGCTTAATGAAAAACTGTTTTTT
- once TRBJ2-7 TRBV10-3 CAIADINSYEQYF TGTGCCATCGCGGACATCAACTCCTACGAGCAGTACTTC
TRBD1 - TRBJ2-5 TRBV5-1 CASSPGQVKETQYF TGCGCCAGCAGCCCGGGACAGGTAAAGGAGACCCAGTACTTC
TRBD1 - TRBJ1-1 TRBV7-2 CASSRDRGGLRTEAFF TGTGCCAGCAGCCGGGACAGGGGTGGATTGCGCACTGAAGCTTTCTTT
- - TRBJ1-2 TRBV28 CATGESAVQYGYTF TGTGCCACGGGGGAATCTGCGGTCCAATATGGCTACACCTTC
- once TRBJ2-2 TRBV10-1 CASGETGELFF TGCGCCAGCGGTGAGACCGGGGAGCTGTTTTTT
- - TRBJ1-5 TRBV30 CACSRQINQPQHF TGTGCCTGCTCCCGACAGATCAATCAGCCCCAGCATTTT
- few TRBJ2-2 TRBV6-5 CASSYESGLSPGELFF TGTGCCAGCAGTTACGAGTCAGGGCTGAGCCCCGGGGAGCTGTTTTTT
- - TRBJ2-5 TRBV7-2 CASSLHKVAGETQYF TGTGCCAGCAGCCTGCATAAGGTTGCGGGAGAGACCCAGTACTTC
- - TRBJ1-2 TRBV9 CASSPDRVNYGYTF TGTGCCAGCAGCCCAGACAGAGTCAACTATGGCTACACCTTC
TRBD1 - TRBJ2-7 TRBV5-1 CASSSGPGGEQYF TGCGCCAGCAGCTCGGGACCAGGGGGCGAGCAGTACTTC
- - TRBJ1-1 TRBV6-6 CASSPGFLMNTEAFF TGTGCCAGCAGCCCCGGGTTCCTCATGAACACTGAAGCTTTCTTT
TRBD1 - TRBJ1-3 TRBV5-8 CASSPGTAAWGNTIYF TGTGCCAGCAGCCCAGGGACAGCCGCCTGGGGAAACACCATATATTTT
TRBD1 - TRBJ1-2 TRBV30 CAWSVGTGASYGYTF TGTGCCTGGAGTGTAGGGACAGGGGCTTCGTATGGCTACACCTTC
- - TRBJ2-2 TRBV4-1 CASSPRQDRPTGELFF TGCGCCAGCAGCCCCCGACAAGACCGCCCTACCGGGGAGCTGTTTTTT
- - TRBJ1-1 TRBV14 CASSQVSGVNTEAFF TGTGCCAGCAGCCAAGTGTCAGGAGTCAACACTGAAGCTTTCTTT
- - TRBJ2-5 TRBV7-9 CASSLAGLYWETQYF TGTGCCAGCAGCTTAGCTGGACTCTATTGGGAGACCCAGTACTTC
TRBD2 - TRBJ2-1 TRBV27 CASSPWSSGGPTSSYNEQFF TGTGCCAGCAGTCCTTGGAGTAGCGGGGGGCCGACGAGCTCCTACAATGAGCAGTTCTTC